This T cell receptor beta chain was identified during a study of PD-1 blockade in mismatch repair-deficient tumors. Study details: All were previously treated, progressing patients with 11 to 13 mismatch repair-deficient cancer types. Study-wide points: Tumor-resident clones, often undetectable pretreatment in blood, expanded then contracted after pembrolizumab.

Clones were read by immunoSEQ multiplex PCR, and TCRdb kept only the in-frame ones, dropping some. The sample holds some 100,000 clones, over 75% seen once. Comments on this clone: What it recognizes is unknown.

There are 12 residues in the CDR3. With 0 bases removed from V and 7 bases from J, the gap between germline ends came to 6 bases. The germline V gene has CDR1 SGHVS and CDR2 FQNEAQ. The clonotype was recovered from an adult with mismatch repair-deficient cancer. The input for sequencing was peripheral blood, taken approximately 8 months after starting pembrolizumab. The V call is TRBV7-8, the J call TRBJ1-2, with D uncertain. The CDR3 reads CASSLAETGYTF. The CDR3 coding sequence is TGTGCCAGCAGCTTAGCTGAGACTGGCTACACCTTC.